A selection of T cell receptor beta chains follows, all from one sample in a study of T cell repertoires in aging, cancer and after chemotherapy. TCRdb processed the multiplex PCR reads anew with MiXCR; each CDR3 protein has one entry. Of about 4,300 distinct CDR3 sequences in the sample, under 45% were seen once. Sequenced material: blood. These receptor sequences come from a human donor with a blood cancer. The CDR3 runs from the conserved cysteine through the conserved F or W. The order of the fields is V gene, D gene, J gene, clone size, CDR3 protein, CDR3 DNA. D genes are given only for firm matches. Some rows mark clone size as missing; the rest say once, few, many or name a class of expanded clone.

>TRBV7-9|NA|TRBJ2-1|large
CASSLWASPYNEQFF
TGTGCCAGCAGCTTATGGGCATCTCCCTACAATGAGCAGTTCTTC
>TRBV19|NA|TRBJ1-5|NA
CASRGKKTGSSNQPQHF
TGTGCCAGTAGGGGAAAGAAGACGGGGAGTAGCAATCAGCCCCAGCATTTT
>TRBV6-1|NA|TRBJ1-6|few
CASRPDRRSYNSPLHF
TGTGCCAGCAGGCCGGACAGACGCTCCTATAATTCACCCCTCCACTTT
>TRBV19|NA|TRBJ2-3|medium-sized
CASSGTGSSTDTQYF
TGTGCCAGTAGTGGCACAGGGTCTAGCACAGATACGCAGTATTTT
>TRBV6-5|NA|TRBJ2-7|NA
CASSYSCEQYF
TGTGCCAGCAGTTACTCGTGCGAGCAGTACTTC
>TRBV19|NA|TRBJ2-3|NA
CASRPLDSSWADTQYF
TGTGCCAGTAGGCCGTTGGACAGTTCCTGGGCAGATACGCAGTATTTT
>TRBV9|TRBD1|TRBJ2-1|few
CASSALTGESYNEQFF
TGTGCCAGCAGCGCCTTGACAGGGGAGTCCTACAATGAGCAGTTCTTC
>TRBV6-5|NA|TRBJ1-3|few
CASSSQGLSGNTIYF
TGTGCCAGCAGTTCACAGGGCCTCTCTGGAAACACCATATATTTT
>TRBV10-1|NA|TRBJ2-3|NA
CASSAFTFGTDTQYF
TGCGCCAGCAGTGCCTTTACGTTTGGCACAGATACGCAGTATTTT
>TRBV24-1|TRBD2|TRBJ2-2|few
CATSDLAGDTGELFF
TGTGCCACCAGTGATCTAGCGGGAGACACCGGGGAGCTGTTTTTT